This T cell receptor (beta chain) stems from a study of shared clonotypes between healthy human individuals. Study-level results: A generally larger estimated richness was seen in naive subsets than in memory subsets.

The protocol was immunoSEQ multiplex PCR, while the TCRdb copy is restricted to in-frame clones and leaves out a portion. This table has millions of clones, 85% to 95% appearing once. This CDR3 has 13 amino acids. V was cut by 1 base and J by 5 bases, with 8 bases left in between. The germline V gene encodes CDR1 LNHNV and CDR2 YYDKDF (reference sequence). As concerns this clone: The target antigen is unknown.

The chain recombines TRBV15 with TRBJ2-5, with D unclear. This clonotype originated in a man between 18 and 35 years old in good health. Some clones in this sample may be carry-over from other donors' samples. The sequencing input was naive CD4+ T cells from PBMCs. The sample's subset: CD45RA+ positively selected. CDR3 amino acids: CATSRGVRETQYF. CDR3 nucleotides: TGTGCCACCAGCAGAGGCGTCCGGGAGACCCAGTACTTC.